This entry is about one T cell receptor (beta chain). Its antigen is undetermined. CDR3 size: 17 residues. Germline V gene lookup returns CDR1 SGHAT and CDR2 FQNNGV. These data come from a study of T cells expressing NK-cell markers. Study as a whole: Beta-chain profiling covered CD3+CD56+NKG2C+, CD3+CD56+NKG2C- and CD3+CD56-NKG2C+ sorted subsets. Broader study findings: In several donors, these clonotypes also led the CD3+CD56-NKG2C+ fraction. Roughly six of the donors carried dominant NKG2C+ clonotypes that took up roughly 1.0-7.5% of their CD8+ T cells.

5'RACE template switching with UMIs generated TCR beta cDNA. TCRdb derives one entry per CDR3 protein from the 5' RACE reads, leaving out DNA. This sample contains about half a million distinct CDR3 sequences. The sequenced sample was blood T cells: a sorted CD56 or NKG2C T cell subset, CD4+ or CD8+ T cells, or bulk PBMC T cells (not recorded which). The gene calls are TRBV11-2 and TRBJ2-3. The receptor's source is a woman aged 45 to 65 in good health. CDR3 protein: CASSLGLRQSSTDTQYF.